Below, 11 T cell receptor beta chains from the same sample are listed, as sequenced in a study of neurological immune-mediated disorders. MiXCR was run by TCRdb on the 5' RACE reads, yielding one entry per CDR3 protein. The sample consists of about 76,000 distinct CDR3 sequences, about a sixth of them appearing once. Input material: PBMCs. These receptor sequences come from a woman between 40 and 55 years old in good health.

This clonotype was seen many times. The chain recombines TRBV5-1 with TRBJ1-1, with a tentative D call TRBD1 (5 bases). V dropped 4 bases and J dropped 5 bases, with 12 bases sitting between them. The CDR3 has 13 amino acids. Germline assignment: CDR1 SGHRS and CDR2 YFSETQ. CDR3 loop: CASSVQGKTEAFF. The CDR3 DNA reads TGCGCCAGCAGCGTCCAGGGTAAAACTGAAGCTTTCTTT.

There are many counts of this clonotype. The chain uses TRBV4-3 and TRBJ2-3, with TRBD1 identical over 11 bases. From germline, CDR1 is LGHNA and CDR2 YSLEER. The CDR3 is 18 residues long. V gave up 0 bases and J gave up 4 bases; unmatched junction bases: 9. CDR3 in DNA: TGCGCCAGCAGCCAAGAAAGGGGGACAGGGGGGTTTTCAGATACGCAGTATTTT. Its translation: CASSQERGTGGFSDTQYF.

This clonotype is deemed medium-sized (0.01 to 0.1%). The CDR3 is CASSPGLAGGQETQYF. In nucleotides, the CDR3 is TGCGCCAGCAGCCCCGGACTAGCGGGGGGGCAAGAGACCCAGTACTTC. The chain couples TRBV5-1 to TRBJ2-5, with 15 bases aligning to TRBD2. V lost 4 bases and J lost 2; bases outside the gene matches: 3. CDR1 is SGHRS, CDR2 YFSETQ, per germline. There are 16 residues in the CDR3.

The chain recombines TRBV20-1 with TRBJ2-7; 8 bases agree with TRBD2. CDR1 is DFQATT and CDR2 is SNEGSKA in the germline V gene (reference sequence). V lost 2 bases and J lost 2; bases outside the gene matches: 2. The CDR3 length is 13 residues. The CDR3 coding sequence is TGCAGTGCTAGACTTAGCGGGGCCTACGAGCAGTACTTC. Its translation is CSARLSGAYEQYF.

This clonotype was counted ten times or more. The rearrangement uses TRBV20-1 and TRBJ1-6; no firm D call. V gave up 0 bases and J gave up 0 bases, with 12 bases separating them. This CDR3 has 17 amino acids. Germline loops: CDR1 DFQATT, CDR2 SNEGSKA (reference sequence). This CDR3 is CSARDRAVSSYNSPLHF. In nucleotides, the CDR3 is TGCAGTGCTAGAGATAGGGCAGTCAGCTCCTATAATTCACCCCTCCACTTT.

There are many counts of this clonotype. The chain uses TRBV6-1 and TRBJ2-2; D may be TRBD1 (6 bases). The CDR3 sequence is 15 residues long. Trimming removed 4 bases from V and 4 bases from J, with 13 bases in between. Looked up from germline, CDR1 is MNHNS and CDR2 is SASEGT. For the CDR3, the DNA is TGTGCCAGCAGTGGGGGGCGGGTGGGCACCGGGGAGCTGTTTTTT. The encoded protein is CASSGGRVGTGELFF.

At least ten counts were recorded for this clonotype. The gene calls are TRBV5-1 and TRBJ2-2; 7 nucleotides match TRBD1. V lost 5 bases, J lost 1 base, and 2 bases stayed unmatched. CDR1 and CDR2 from the germline V gene are SGHRS and YFSETQ. The CDR3 extends over 14 amino acids. CDR3 DNA: TGCGCCAGCAGACAGGGGATGAACACCGGGGAGCTGTTTTTT. This translates into CASRQGMNTGELFF.

This clonotype appeared many times. J is TRBJ2-4 and V is TRBV5-5; TRBD1 matches at 7 bases. V dropped 0 bases and J dropped 7; count of bases not matched to a gene: 13. This CDR3 region has 17 residues. Per the germline V gene, CDR1 is SGHKS and CDR2 is YYEKEE (reference sequence). The CDR3 DNA reads TGTGCCAGCAGCTTGGGGGCCCTAACAGGGGATCGGAACATTCAGTACTTC. Protein product: CASSLGALTGDRNIQYF. Variable domain in full (rest from reference TRBV5-5 and TRBJ2-4): DAGVTQSPTHLIKTRGQQVTLRCSPISGHKSVSWYQQVLGQGPQFIFQYYEKEERGRGNFPDRFSARQFPNYSSELNVNALLLGDSALYLCASSLGALTGDRNIQYFGAGTRLSVL.

This clonotype was detected ten times or more. V gene TRBV5-5 combines with J gene TRBJ1-5; D is perhaps TRBD1 (6 bases). Trimming removed 2 bases at V and 1 base at J, with 10 bases between. The CDR3 runs to 15 residues. The germline V gene has CDR1 SGHKS and CDR2 YYEKEE (reference sequence). CDR3 amino acids: CASSFAGASNQPQHF. The CDR3, as DNA: TGTGCCAGCAGCTTTGCGGGGGCAAGCAATCAGCCCCAGCATTTT.

Many counts were recorded for this clonotype. The rearrangement links TRBV20-1 to TRBJ1-6; no clear D gene. Looked up from germline, CDR1 is DFQATT and CDR2 is SNEGSKA (reference sequence). This CDR3 has 14 residues. V lost 3 bases and J lost 10, with 16 bases in between. CDR3 nucleotide sequence: TGCAGTGCTAGCATGGGTGGGGAGCGGTCACCCCTCCACTTT. It translates to CSASMGGERSPLHF.

About this clonotype itself: A much larger clone differs by one base, so this may be a read error. This chain uses TRBV10-3 with TRBJ2-3; the D gene could be TRBD1 or TRBD2 (5 bases each). CDR3 size: 13 residues. V shed 9 bases and J shed 2 bases, with 12 bases lying between them. The germline V gene has CDR1 ENHRY and CDR2 SYGVKD. The CDR3 region is CAIRDLNTDTQYF. As DNA, the CDR3 is TGTGCCATAAGGGACCTTAACACAGATACGCAGTATTTT.